This T cell receptor (beta chain) appears in the sequencing data of a study of blood T cell repertoires in COVID-19. Study background: The analysed material was cDNA or gDNA that came from T cells, B-cell-depleted T cells, or PBMCs.

The CDR3 is 14 residues long. The germline CDR1 and CDR2 sequences are SGHTA and FQGNSA. V lost 2 bases, J lost 6 bases, and 14 bases lay in between. Only in-frame clones appear in the TCRdb table, and some are missing; sequencing was by immunoSEQ multiplex PCR. The table lists 450,000 to 500,000 clones, roughly 88% of them singletons. The specimen was peripheral blood. This chain connects TRBV7-2 to TRBJ2-7; possible D gene TRBD2, 6 bases. The sequence derives from a human donor in a cohort sampled during active COVID-19. The CDR3 region is CASSLKWGESEQYF. CDR3 DNA sequence: TGTGCCAGCAGCTTAAAGTGGGGGGAGTCCGAGCAGTACTTC.